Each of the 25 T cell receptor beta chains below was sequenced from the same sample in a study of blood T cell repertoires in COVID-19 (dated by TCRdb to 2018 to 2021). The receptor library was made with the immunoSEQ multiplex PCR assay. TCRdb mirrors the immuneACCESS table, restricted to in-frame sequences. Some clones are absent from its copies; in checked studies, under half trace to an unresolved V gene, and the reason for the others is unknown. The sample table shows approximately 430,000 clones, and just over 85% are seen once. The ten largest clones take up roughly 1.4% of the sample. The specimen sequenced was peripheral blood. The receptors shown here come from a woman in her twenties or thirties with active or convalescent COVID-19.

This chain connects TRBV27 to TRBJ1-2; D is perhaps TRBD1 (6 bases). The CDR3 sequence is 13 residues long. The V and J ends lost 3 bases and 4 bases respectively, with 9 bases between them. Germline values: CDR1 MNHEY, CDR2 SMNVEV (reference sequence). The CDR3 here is CASSFAGAYGYTF. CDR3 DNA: TGTGCCAGCAGTTTTGCGGGGGCCTATGGCTACACCTTC.

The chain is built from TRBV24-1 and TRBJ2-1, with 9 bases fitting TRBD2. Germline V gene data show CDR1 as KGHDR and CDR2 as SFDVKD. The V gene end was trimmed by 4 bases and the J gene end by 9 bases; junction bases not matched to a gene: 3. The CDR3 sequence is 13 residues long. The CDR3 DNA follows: TGTGCCACCAGTGAGACTAGCGGAAGTGAGCAGTTCTTC. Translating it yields CATSETSGSEQFF.

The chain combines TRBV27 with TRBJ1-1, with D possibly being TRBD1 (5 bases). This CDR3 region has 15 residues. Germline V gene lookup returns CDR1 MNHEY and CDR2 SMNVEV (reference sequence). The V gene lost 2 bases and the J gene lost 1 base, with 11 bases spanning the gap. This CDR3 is CASSLGQGGNTEAFF. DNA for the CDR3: TGTGCCAGCAGTTTAGGGCAGGGAGGGAACACTGAAGCTTTCTTT.

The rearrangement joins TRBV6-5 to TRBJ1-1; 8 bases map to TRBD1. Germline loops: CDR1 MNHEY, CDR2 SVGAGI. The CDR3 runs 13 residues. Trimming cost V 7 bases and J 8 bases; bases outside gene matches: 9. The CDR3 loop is CASTLRGTGEAFF. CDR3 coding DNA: TGTGCCAGCACCCTAAGGGGGACAGGCGAAGCTTTCTTT.

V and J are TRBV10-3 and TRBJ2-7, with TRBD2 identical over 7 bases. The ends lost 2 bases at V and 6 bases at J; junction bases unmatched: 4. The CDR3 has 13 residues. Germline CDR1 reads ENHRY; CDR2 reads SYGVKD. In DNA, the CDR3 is TGTGCCATCAGTGAGGGGAGGGAAGGCGAGCAGTACTTC. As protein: CAISEGREGEQYF.

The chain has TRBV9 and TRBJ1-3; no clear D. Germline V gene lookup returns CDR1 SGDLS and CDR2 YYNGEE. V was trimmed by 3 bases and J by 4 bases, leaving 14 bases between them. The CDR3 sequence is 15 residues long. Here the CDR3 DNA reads TGTGCCAGCAGCGGGGGAGATTGGTTCGGAAACACCATATATTTT. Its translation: CASSGGDWFGNTIYF.

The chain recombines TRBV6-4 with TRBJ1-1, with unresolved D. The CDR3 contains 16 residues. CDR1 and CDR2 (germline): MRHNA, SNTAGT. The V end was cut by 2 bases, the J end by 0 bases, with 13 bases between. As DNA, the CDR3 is TGTGCCAGCAGTGACGTGGAGGCGGCCATGAACACTGAAGCTTTCTTT. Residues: CASSDVEAAMNTEAFF.

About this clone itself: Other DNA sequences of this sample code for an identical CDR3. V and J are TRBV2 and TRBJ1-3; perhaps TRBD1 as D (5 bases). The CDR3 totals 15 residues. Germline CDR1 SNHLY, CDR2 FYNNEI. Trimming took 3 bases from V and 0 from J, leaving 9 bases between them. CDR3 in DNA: TGTGCCAGCAGTGATCTCGGGGGCTCTGGAAACACCATATATTTT. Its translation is CASSDLGGSGNTIYF. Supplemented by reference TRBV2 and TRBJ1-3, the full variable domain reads EPEVTQTPSHQVTQMGQEVILRCVPISNHLYFYWYRQILGQKVEFLVSFYNNEISEKSEIFDDQFSVERPDGSNFTLKIRSTKLEDSAMYFCASSDLGGSGNTIYFGEGSWLTVV.

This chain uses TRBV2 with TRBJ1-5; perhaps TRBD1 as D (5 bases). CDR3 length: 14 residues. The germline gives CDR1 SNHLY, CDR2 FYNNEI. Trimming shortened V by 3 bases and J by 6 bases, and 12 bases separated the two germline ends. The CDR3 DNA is TGTGCCAGCAGTGATCAGGGTTCGAGTCAGCCCCAGCATTTT. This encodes CASSDQGSSQPQHF.

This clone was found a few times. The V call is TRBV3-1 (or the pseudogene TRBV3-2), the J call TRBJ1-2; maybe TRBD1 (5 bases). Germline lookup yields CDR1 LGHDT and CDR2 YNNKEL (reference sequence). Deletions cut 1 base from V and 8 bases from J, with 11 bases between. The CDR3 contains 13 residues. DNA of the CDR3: TGTGCCAGCAGCCAAGGGAAAGGGGAAGGCTACACCTTC. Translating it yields CASSQGKGEGYTF.

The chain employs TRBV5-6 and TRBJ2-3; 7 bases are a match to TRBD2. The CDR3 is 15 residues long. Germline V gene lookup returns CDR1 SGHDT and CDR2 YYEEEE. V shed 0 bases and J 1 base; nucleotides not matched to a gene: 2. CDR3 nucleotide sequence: TGTGCCAGCAGCTTGGCTGGGGGGGGCACAGATACGCAGTATTTT. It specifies CASSLAGGGTDTQYF.

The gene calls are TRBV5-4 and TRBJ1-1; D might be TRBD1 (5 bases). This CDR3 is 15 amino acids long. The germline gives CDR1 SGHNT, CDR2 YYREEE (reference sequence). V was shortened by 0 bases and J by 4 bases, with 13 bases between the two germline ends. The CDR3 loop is CASSLEPGYGTEAFF. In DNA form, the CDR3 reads TGTGCCAGCAGCTTGGAACCAGGGTACGGCACTGAAGCTTTCTTT.

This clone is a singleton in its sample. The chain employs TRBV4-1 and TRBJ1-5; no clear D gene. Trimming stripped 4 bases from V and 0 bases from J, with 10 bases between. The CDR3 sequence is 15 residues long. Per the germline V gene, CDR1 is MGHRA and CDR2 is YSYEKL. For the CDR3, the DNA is TGCGCCAGCAGCCCGGCGGGTTATAGCAATCAGCCCCAGCATTTT. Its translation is CASSPAGYSNQPQHF.

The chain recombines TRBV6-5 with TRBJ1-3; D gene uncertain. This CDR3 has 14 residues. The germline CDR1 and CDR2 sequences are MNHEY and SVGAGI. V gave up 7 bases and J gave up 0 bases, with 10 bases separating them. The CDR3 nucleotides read TGTGCCAGCATCGCGCTCCTCTCTGGAAACACCATATATTTT. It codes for CASIALLSGNTIYF.

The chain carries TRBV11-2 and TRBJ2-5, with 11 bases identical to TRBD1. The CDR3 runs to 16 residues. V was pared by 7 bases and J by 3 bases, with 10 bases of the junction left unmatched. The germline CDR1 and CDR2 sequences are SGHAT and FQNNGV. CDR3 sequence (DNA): TGTGCCAGCACCCAACTTCCGGGACAGGGGGAAGAGACCCAGTACTTC. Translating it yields CASTQLPGQGEETQYF.

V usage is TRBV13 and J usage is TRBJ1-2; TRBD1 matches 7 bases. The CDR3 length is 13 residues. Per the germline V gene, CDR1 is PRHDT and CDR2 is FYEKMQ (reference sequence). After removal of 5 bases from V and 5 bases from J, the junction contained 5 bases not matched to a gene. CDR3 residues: CASSQGQPYGYTF. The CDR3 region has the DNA TGTGCCAGCAGCCAGGGACAGCCATATGGCTACACCTTC.

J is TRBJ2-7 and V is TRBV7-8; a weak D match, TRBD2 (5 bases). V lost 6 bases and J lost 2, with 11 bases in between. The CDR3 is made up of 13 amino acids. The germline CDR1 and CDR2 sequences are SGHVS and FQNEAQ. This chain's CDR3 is CASSRTQAYEQYF. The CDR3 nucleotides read TGTGCCAGCAGTCGGACTCAAGCCTACGAGCAGTACTTC.

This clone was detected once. CDR3 sequence (DNA): TGTGCCAGCAGTTTATCCGTAGCGGGAGGCTACAATGAGCAGTTCTTC. The encoded protein is CASSLSVAGGYNEQFF. The chain recombines TRBV27 with TRBJ2-1; 10 bases agree with TRBD2. V trimming: 0 bases; J trimming: 3 bases; junction bases outside the gene matches: 2. The CDR3 totals 16 residues. In germline, CDR1 is MNHEY, CDR2 SMNVEV (reference sequence).

The CDR3 here is CASSSTGETAIYF. For the CDR3, the DNA is TGTGCCAGCAGTTCGACAGGGGAAACGGCCATATATTTT. The chain employs TRBV12-3 or TRBV12-4 and TRBJ1-3, with 8 bases aligning to TRBD1. The CDR3 spans 13 residues. The trim removed 4 bases at V and 11 bases at J, leaving 7 bases unmatched.

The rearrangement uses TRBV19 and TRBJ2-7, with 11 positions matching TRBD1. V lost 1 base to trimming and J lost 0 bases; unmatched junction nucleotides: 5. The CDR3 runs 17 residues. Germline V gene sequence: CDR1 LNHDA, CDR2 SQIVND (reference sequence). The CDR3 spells CASSIGAGTGGSYEQYF. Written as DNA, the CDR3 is TGTGCCAGTAGTATAGGGGCCGGGACAGGGGGCTCCTACGAGCAGTACTTC.

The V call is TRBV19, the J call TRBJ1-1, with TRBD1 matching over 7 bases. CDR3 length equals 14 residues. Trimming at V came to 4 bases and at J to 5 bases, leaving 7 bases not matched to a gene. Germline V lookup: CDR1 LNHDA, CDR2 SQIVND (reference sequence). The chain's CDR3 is CASSTGAGGTEAFF. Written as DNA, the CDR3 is TGTGCCAGTAGTACCGGGGCAGGGGGAACTGAAGCTTTCTTT.

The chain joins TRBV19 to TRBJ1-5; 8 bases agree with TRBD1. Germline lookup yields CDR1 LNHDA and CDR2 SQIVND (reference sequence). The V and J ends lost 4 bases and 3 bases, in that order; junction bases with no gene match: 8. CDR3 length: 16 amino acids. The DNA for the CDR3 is TGTGCCAGTAGTACCTACGGGACAGGAACCAATCAGCCCCAGCATTTT. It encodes CASSTYGTGTNQPQHF. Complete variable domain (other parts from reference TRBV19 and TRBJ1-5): DGGITQSPKYLFRKEGQNVTLSCEQNLNHDAMYWYRQDPGQGLRLIYYSQIVNDFQKGDIAEGYSVSREKKESFPLTVTSAQKNPTAFYLCASSTYGTGTNQPQHFGDGTRLSIL.

CDR3 nucleotide sequence: TGCGCCAGCAGCCAAGAAAACCAACAGACCCATGAGCAGTTCTTC. This encodes CASSQENQQTHEQFF. V usage is TRBV4-1 and J usage is TRBJ2-1; no definite D call. Germline CDR1 is MGHRA and CDR2 is YSYEKL. The CDR3 spans 15 residues. V lost 0 bases and J lost 8, with 14 bases in between.

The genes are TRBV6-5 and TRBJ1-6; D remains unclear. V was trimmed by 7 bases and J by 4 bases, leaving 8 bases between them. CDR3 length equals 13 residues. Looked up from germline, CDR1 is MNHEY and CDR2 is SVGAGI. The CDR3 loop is CASNGQYNSPLHF. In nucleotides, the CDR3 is TGTGCCAGCAATGGGCAGTATAATTCACCCCTCCACTTT.

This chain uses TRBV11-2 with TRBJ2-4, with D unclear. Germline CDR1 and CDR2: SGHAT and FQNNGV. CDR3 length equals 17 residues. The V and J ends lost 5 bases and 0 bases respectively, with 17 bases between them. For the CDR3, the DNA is TGTGCCAGCAGCGGAGCTTACGGAACGCTAGCCAAAAACATTCAGTACTTC. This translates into CASSGAYGTLAKNIQYF.